The source of this T cell receptor (beta chain) is a study of T-cell memory formation after mild COVID-19. Findings and limits, study-wide: CD4+ contracting clones were mainly CM and EM; CD8+ ones, EMRA. That cross-reactive memory joined was suggested by some responding clones appearing in pre-infection memory. A balance of CD4 and CD8 characterized clones contracting day 15 to 85, whereas later expanders leaned CD4+.

The V gene end was trimmed by 0 bases and the J gene end by 5 bases; junction bases not matched to a gene: 7. This CDR3 has 16 amino acids. The germline CDR1 and CDR2 sequences are MGHRA and YSYEKL. Concerning this clonotype: Its cognate antigen is unknown.

5'RACE with constant-segment primers built TCRalpha and TCRbeta cDNA libraries with UMIs. TCRdb fed the 5' RACE reads into MiXCR, producing one record per CDR3 protein. The sample has 250,000 or so distinct CDR3 sequences, roughly 18% seen once. This TCR was sampled from a man between 18 and 29 years old who had mild COVID-19 (a few samples of this study predate the infection). Cell type and time point are not known. The material sequenced was PBMCs or a T cell subset sorted from them (not recorded which). The rearrangement links TRBV4-1 to TRBJ2-5, with 9 bases identical to TRBD2. The CDR3 sequence: CASSQDRGGAEETQYF. In DNA, the CDR3 is TGCGCCAGCAGCCAAGACCGCGGGGGGGCCGAGGAGACCCAGTACTTC.